The next 7 T cell receptor beta chains were all read from a single sample in a study of T cells after yellow fever vaccination. MiXCR, run by TCRdb on the 5' RACE reads, gives a single entry per CDR3 protein. The sample comprises fewer than 450,000 distinct CDR3 sequences, about 7.8% of which are singletons, and 17% rests with the top ten. The sequenced sample was PBMCs, obtained more than 40 days after the first yellow fever vaccination. The source is a man younger than 30 who received the YFV17D yellow fever vaccine.

The rearrangement joins TRBV20-1 to TRBJ2-5; TRBD2 agrees at 7 bases. Germline loops: CDR1 DFQATT, CDR2 SNEGSKA (reference sequence). The CDR3 extends over 17 amino acids. Unmatched junction bases numbered 10, after V lost 0 bases and J lost 0 bases. The CDR3 loop is CSARDLLAAENQETQYF. The CDR3 coding sequence is TGCAGTGCTAGAGATCTCCTAGCGGCGGAGAACCAAGAGACCCAGTACTTC.

In this sample, this clonotype turned up a few times. This sequence joins TRBV14 and TRBJ2-1, with 8 positions matching TRBD1. CDR1 and CDR2 (germline): SGHDN, FVKESK. This CDR3 has 18 amino acids. The junction had 19 bases not matched to a gene; V was cut back by 4 bases and J by 8 bases. The CDR3 loop is CASSLQALQGADFHEQFF. The CDR3 nucleotides read TGTGCCAGCAGCCTGCAGGCGCTCCAGGGGGCCGATTTCCATGAGCAGTTCTTC.

V and J are TRBV20-1 and TRBJ2-1; D remains ambiguous. Germline V lookup: CDR1 DFQATT, CDR2 SNEGSKA (reference sequence). The CDR3 contains 15 residues. The V gene lost 1 base and the J gene lost 6 bases, with 16 bases spanning the gap. CDR3 DNA sequence: TGCAGTGCTAGAGGAACCCCTGTGGATCTCAATGAGCAGTTCTTC. Protein sequence: CSARGTPVDLNEQFF.

There are a few counts of this clonotype. J is TRBJ1-6 and V is TRBV7-2, with a weak D call TRBD1 (6 bases). CDR3 length: 16 amino acids. Trimming removed 1 base from V and 8 bases from J, with 15 bases in between. Germline V gene sequence: CDR1 SGHTA, CDR2 FQGNSA. CDR3 in amino acids: CASSLVGRGFDSPLHF. The DNA of the CDR3 is TGTGCCAGCAGCTTAGTGGGCAGGGGATTCGATTCACCCCTCCACTTT. Complete variable domain (other parts from reference TRBV7-2 and TRBJ1-6): GAGVSQSPSNKVTEKGKDVELRCDPISGHTALYWYRQSLGQGLEFLIYFQGNSAPDKSGLPSDRFSAERTGGSVSTLTIQRTQQEDSAVYLCASSLVGRGFDSPLHFGNGTRLTVT.

The rearrangement uses TRBV10-3 and TRBJ2-3; 10 bases map to TRBD1. The V segment lost 3 bases and the J segment 3 bases; nucleotides outside the gene matches: 3. The CDR3 sequence is 15 residues long. Germline V CDR1 and CDR2: ENHRY, SYGVKD. CDR3 sequence reads: CAISDGQGVTDTQYF. The CDR3 bases are TGTGCCATCAGTGATGGACAGGGGGTTACAGATACGCAGTATTTT.

The gene calls are TRBV6-6 and TRBJ1-1; D ambiguous. The germline CDR1 and CDR2 sequences are MNHNY and SVGAGI (reference sequence). The germline V and J ends were trimmed by 5 bases and 8 bases, with 9 bases remaining between them. This CDR3 is built from 11 residues. CDR3 sequence (DNA): TGTGCCAGCAGTCCGGACCTCGAAGCTTTCTTT. Protein product: CASSPDLEAFF.

The chain couples TRBV10-3 to TRBJ2-3, with TRBD1 identical over 7 bases. This CDR3 comprises 15 residues. Trimming took 6 bases from V and 0 from J; bases not matched to a gene: 6. Germline V lookup: CDR1 ENHRY, CDR2 SYGVKD. The CDR3 is CAISDRVGSTDTQYF. DNA of the CDR3: TGTGCCATCAGCGACAGGGTTGGCAGCACAGATACGCAGTATTTT.